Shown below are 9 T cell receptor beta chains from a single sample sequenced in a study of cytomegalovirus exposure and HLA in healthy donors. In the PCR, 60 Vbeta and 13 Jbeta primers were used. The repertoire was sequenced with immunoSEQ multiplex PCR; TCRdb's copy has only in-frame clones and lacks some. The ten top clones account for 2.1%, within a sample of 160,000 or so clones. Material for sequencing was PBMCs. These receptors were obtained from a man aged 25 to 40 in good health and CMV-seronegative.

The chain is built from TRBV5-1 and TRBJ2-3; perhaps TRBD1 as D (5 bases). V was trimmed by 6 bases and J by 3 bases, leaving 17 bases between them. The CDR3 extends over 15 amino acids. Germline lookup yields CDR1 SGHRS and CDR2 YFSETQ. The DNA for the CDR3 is TGCGCCAGCATGGTCGGCAGGGTCGGAACAGATACGCAGTATTTT. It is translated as CASMVGRVGTDTQYF.

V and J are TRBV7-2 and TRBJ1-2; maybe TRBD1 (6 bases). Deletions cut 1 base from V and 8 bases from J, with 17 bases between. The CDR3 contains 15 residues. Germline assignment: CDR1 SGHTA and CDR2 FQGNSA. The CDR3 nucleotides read TGTGCCAGCAGCTTAGGCCAGGACAGTTTGGGGGGCTACACCTTC. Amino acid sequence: CASSLGQDSLGGYTF.

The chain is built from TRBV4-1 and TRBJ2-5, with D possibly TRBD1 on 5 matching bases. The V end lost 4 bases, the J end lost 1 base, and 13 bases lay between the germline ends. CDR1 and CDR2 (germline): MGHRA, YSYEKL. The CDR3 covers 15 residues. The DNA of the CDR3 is TGCGCCAGCAGCCTCAGCAGACAGCTCCAAGAGACCCAGTACTTC. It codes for CASSLSRQLQETQYF.

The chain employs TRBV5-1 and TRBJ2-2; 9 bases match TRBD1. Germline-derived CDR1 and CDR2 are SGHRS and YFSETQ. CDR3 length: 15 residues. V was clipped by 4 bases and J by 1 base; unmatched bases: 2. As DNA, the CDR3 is TGCGCCAGCAGCATGGGACAGGGGAACACCGGGGAGCTGTTTTTT. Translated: CASSMGQGNTGELFF.

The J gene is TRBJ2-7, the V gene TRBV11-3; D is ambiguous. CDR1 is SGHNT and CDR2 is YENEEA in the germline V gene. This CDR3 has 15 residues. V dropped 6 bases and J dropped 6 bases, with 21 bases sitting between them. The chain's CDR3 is CASRSPSLSVGEQYF. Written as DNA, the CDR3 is TGTGCCAGCAGGTCCCCCAGTCTCAGCGTTGGCGAGCAGTACTTC. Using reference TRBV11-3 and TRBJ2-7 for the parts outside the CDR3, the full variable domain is EAGVVQSPRYKIIEKKQPVAFWCNPISGHNTLYWYLQNLGQGPELLIRYENEEAVDDSQLPKDRFSAERLKGVDSTLKIQPAELGDSAVYLCASRSPSLSVGEQYFGPGTRLTVT.

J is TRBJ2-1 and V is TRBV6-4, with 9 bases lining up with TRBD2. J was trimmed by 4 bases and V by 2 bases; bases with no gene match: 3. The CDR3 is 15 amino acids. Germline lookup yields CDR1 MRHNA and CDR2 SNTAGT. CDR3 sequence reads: CASSDRSGGYNEQFF. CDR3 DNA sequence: TGTGCCAGCAGTGACCGGAGCGGGGGGTACAATGAGCAGTTCTTC.

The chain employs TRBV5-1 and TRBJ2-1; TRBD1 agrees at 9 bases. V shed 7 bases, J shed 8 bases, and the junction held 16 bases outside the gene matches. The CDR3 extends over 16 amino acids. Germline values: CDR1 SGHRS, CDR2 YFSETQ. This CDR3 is CASSTQSGTGWDEQFF. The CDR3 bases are TGCGCCAGCTCGACCCAATCCGGGACAGGGTGGGATGAGCAGTTCTTC. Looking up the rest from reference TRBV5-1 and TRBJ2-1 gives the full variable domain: KAGVTQTPRYLIKTRGQQVTLSCSPISGHRSVSWYQQTPGQGLQFLFEYFSETQRNKGNFPGRFSGRQFSNSRSEMNVSTLELGDSALYLCASSTQSGTGWDEQFFGPGTRLTVL.

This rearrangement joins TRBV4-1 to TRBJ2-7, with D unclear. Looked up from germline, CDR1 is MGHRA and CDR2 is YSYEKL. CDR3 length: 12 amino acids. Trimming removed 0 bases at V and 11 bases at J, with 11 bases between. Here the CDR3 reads CASSQDAKSKYF. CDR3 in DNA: TGCGCCAGCAGCCAAGATGCGAAGTCTAAGTACTTC.

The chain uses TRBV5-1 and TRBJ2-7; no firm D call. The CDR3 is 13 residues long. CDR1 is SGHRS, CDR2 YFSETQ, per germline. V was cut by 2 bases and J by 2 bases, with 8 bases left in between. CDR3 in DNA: TGCGCCAGCAGCTTCGATCGAGCCTACGAGCAGTACTTC. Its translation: CASSFDRAYEQYF.